Listed below are T cell receptor beta chains from one sample, sequenced in a study of molecular identifiers for immune sequencing clone quantification. MiXCR, run by TCRdb on the PCR reads, gives a single entry per CDR3 protein. Among 460,000 or so distinct CDR3 sequences listed, less than 30% were seen once. Specimen: naive CD8+ T cells from blood, with Jurkat cell RNA spiked in. All receptors derive from a human donor in good health. Some libraries in this study had Jurkat cell RNA spiked in. Each CDR3 is given with its conserved first and last residue. The D gene is left open where the match is weak. Rows may omit the clone size; those that give it use once, few, many or a size class.

few	TRBV11-2	TRBD1	TRBJ2-1	TGTGCCAGCAGTTCGAATCGGGACAGGGGGGCGAATGAGCAGTTCTTC	CASSSNRDRGANEQFF
few	TRBV7-9	NA	TRBJ2-1	TGTGCCAGCAGCTTAGCGGTTGCTAGAGTTGAGCAGTTCTTC	CASSLAVARVEQFF
many	TRBV2	NA	TRBJ1-1	TGTGCCAGCAGTGAATTTACAGGGTTGAACACTGAAGCTTTCTTT	CASSEFTGLNTEAFF
few	TRBV4-3	NA	TRBJ2-2	TGCGCCAGCAGCCCCTCTCAATCCGGGGAGCTGTTTTTT	CASSPSQSGELFF
NA	TRBV5-6	NA	TRBJ2-7	TGTGCCAGCAGCTTTACGACAGACTCCTACGAGCAGTACTTC	CASSFTTDSYEQYF
NA	TRBV9	TRBD2	TRBJ2-2	TGTGCCAGCAGCGTAGAGAGGCTAGCGGGAGGGACCGGGGAGCTGTTTTTT	CASSVERLAGGTGELFF
NA	TRBV9	NA	TRBJ2-2	TGTGCCAGCAGCGTAGGAGGGGGAGTAAGGACCGGGGAGCTGTTTTTT	CASSVGGGVRTGELFF
few	TRBV19	NA	TRBJ2-2	TGTGCCAGTAGGAGGACGGCGAACACCGGGGAGCTGTTTTTT	CASRRTANTGELFF
NA	TRBV5-1	NA	TRBJ1-1	TGCGCCAACAGCTTGTCGCAGGGCACTGAAGCTTTCTTT	CANSLSQGTEAFF
NA	TRBV27	NA	TRBJ1-2	TGTGCCAGCAGTTTTATGAGGAATACTAACTATGGCTACACCTTC	CASSFMRNTNYGYTF
NA	TRBV6-2/TRBV6-3	NA	TRBJ2-5	TGTGCCAGCAGGGGGACTTTCCAAGAGACCCGGTACTTC	CASRGTFQETRYF
few	TRBV10-3	NA	TRBJ2-3	TGTGCCTCCTGGAGGGGGAGCACAGATACGCAGTATTTT	CASWRGSTDTQYF
NA	TRBV20-1	TRBD2	TRBJ2-5	TGCAGTGCTAGAGATACTAGCGGGGCCCAAGAGACCCAGTACTTC	CSARDTSGAQETQYF
few	TRBV7-9	NA	TRBJ1-4	TGTGCCAGCAGCTTCGCAGGGTCTAATGAAAAACTGTTTTTT	CASSFAGSNEKLFF
NA	TRBV13	NA	TRBJ1-1	TGTGCCAGCAGCTTAACCGGGCCGAGAGGAGCTTTCTTT	CASSLTGPRGAFF
NA	TRBV20-1	NA	TRBJ2-3	TGCAGTGCCCGCCTACTCCGGGGTACAGATACGCAGTATTTT	CSARLLRGTDTQYF
NA	TRBV24-1	TRBD1	TRBJ2-2	TGTGCCACCGGGACAGGGAATGGCGGGGAGCTGTTTTTT	CATGTGNGGELFF
NA	TRBV7-9	TRBD2	TRBJ2-1	TGTGCCAGCACCCAGCTAGCGGGAGGCTACAATGAGCAGTTCTTC	CASTQLAGGYNEQFF
many	TRBV9	NA	TRBJ2-3	TGTGCCAGCAGCGCCGATATCCCAGATACGCAGTATTTT	CASSADIPDTQYF
few	TRBV12-3/TRBV12-4	TRBD2	TRBJ2-2	TGTGCCAGCAGTTTAACCGGGACTAGTGAGGGGGCCGGGGAGCTGTTTTTT	CASSLTGTSEGAGELFF
many	TRBV7-9	NA	TRBJ2-7	TGTGCCAGCAGCTTGGACAGCCCCTACGAGCAGTACTTC	CASSLDSPYEQYF
many	TRBV13	TRBD1	TRBJ1-1	TGTGCCAGCAGCTTATTCCGGGACAGAGCGACCGGGGCTTTCTTT	CASSLFRDRATGAFF
NA	TRBV27	TRBD2	TRBJ2-1	TGTGCCAGCAGTCTCTCGGCGGTAGCGGGGGTAGGGCAGTTCTTC	CASSLSAVAGVGQFF
NA	TRBV28	TRBD1	TRBJ2-2	TGTGCCAGCAGTCCCCGACAGGGATTGAGCACCGGGGAGCTGTTTTTT	CASSPRQGLSTGELFF
NA	TRBV28	TRBD1	TRBJ1-1	TGTACCAGCAGTTTCGGTCGCAGGGGGTCTGACACTGAAGCTTTCTTT	CTSSFGRRGSDTEAFF
NA	TRBV7-9	TRBD1	TRBJ1-4	TGTGCCAGCAGCTCGGGACAGGGTTTTGAAAAACTGTTTTTT	CASSSGQGFEKLFF
NA	TRBV6-1	NA	TRBJ2-4	TGTGCCAGTAGGGCCGACAGTTCCTACATTCAGTGCTTC	CASRADSSYIQCF
few	TRBV5-1	NA	TRBJ2-3	TGCGCCAGCAGCTCGCCATCCTGGGACGGGCCGGCGAGCACAGATACGCAGTATTTT	CASSSPSWDGPASTDTQYF